The clone carrying this TCR beta chain was detected once. The age range of participants was about 18 to 89 years, with residence in more than 20 US areas. In the original workflow: Estimates of nucleated cell counts were drawn from the amplification of reference gene primers. Profiled with immunoSEQ multiplex PCR; TCRdb holds only in-frame clones, not every one. V and J calls and clone size are given by that table; D and trimming were obtained from the DNA. The sample contains over 200,000 clones, about 85% of which appear only once. The entry originates in a study of blood T cell repertoires in COVID-19. In germline, CDR1 is GTSNPN, CDR2 SVGIG (reference sequence). The V gene end was trimmed by 0 bases and the J gene end by 4 bases; junction bases not matched to a gene: 8. This CDR3 comprises 15 residues.

The rearrangement uses TRBV30 and TRBJ2-7; 8 nucleotides agree with TRBD2. The sequence was obtained from a young man who had recovered from COVID-19. The sample was PBMCs or T cells enriched from blood (not recorded which). CDR3 region: CAWSVRSRGRYEQYF. In DNA form, the CDR3 reads TGTGCCTGGAGTGTACGTAGCCGCGGGAGGTACGAGCAGTACTTC. Full variable domain (remainder filled in from reference TRBV30 and TRBJ2-7): SQTIHQWPATLVQPVGSPLSLECTVEGTSNPNLYWYRQAAGRGLQLLFYSVGIGQISSEVPQNLSASRPQDRQFILSSKKLLLSDSGFYLCAWSVRSRGRYEQYFGPGTRLTVT.